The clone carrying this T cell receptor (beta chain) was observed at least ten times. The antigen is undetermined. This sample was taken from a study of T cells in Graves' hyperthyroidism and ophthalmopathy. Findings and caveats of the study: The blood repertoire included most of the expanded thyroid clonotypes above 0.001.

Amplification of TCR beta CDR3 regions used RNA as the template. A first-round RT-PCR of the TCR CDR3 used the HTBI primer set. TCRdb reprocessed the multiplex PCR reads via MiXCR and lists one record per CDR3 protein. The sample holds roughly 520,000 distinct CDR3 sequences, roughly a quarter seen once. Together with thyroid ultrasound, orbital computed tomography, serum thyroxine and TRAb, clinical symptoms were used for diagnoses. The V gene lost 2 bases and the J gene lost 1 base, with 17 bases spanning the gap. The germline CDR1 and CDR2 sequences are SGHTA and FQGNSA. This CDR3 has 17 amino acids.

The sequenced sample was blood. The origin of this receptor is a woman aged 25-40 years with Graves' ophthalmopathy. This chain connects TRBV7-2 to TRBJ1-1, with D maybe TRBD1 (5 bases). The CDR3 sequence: CASSLPLMGPKNTEAFF. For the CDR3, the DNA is TGTGCCAGCAGCTTACCCCTAATGGGACCTAAGAACACTGAAGCTTTCTTT.